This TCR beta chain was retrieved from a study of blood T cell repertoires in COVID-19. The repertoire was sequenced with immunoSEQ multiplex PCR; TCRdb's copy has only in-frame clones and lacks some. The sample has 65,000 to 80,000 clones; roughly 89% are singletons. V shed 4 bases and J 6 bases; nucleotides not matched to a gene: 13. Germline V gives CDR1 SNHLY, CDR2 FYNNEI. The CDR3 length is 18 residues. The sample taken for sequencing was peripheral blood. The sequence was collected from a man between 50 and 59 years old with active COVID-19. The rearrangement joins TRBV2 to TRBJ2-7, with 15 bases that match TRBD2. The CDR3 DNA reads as TGTGCCAGCAGTGTTAGGGGACTAGCGGGGGGACACGGCGGCGAGCAGTACTTC. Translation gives CASSVRGLAGGHGGEQYF.